The 18 T cell receptor beta chains given below trace back to one sample, sequenced in a study of glioma-infiltrating T cells after dendritic cell vaccination. Assay: immunoSEQ multiplex PCR; the TCRdb copy retains only in-frame clones and omits some. The data hold tens of thousands of clones, with about nine tenths observed a single time. The sample here was blood, taken before dendritic cell vaccination. The receptors originated from a human donor with glioblastoma.

This chain links TRBV6-5 with TRBJ1-2, with D perhaps matching TRBD1 (5 bases). Trimming took off 7 bases at V and 0 bases at J, with 12 bases between the two ends. CDR1 and CDR2 from the germline V gene are MNHEY and SVGAGI. The CDR3 totals 14 residues. Here the CDR3 reads CASTPRATNYGYTF. The DNA of the CDR3 is TGTGCCAGCACCCCCAGGGCAACTAACTATGGCTACACCTTC.

For the CDR3, the DNA is TGCAGCGTTGCCGGTACAGTCGGTGAAAAACTGTTTTTT. Amino acids: CSVAGTVGEKLFF. V and J are TRBV29-1 and TRBJ1-4; D remains ambiguous. The V end lost 4 bases, the J end lost 7 bases, and 13 bases lay between the germline ends. The CDR3 consists of 13 residues. Germline CDR1 reads SQVTM; CDR2 reads ANQGSEA.

This chain connects TRBV5-1 to TRBJ2-1, with a weak D call TRBD1 (6 bases). Trimming took 2 bases from V and 2 from J, leaving 11 bases between them. The CDR3 is 15 residues long. The germline gives CDR1 SGHRS, CDR2 YFSETQ. CDR3 coding DNA: TGCGCCAGCAGCTTTACAGGGAACCCCTACAATGAGCAGTTCTTC. This codes for CASSFTGNPYNEQFF.

The chain links TRBV5-1 to TRBJ1-5; 9 bases match TRBD1. The CDR3 has 15 amino acids. The trim removed 4 bases at V and 2 bases at J, leaving 4 bases unmatched. Germline loops: CDR1 SGHRS, CDR2 YFSETQ. Here the CDR3 reads CASSRTGDRNQPQHF. Here the CDR3 DNA reads TGCGCCAGCAGCCGGACAGGGGATCGCAATCAGCCCCAGCATTTT.

This sequence joins TRBV4-1 and TRBJ2-7; 7 bases map to TRBD1. Germline lookup yields CDR1 MGHRA and CDR2 YSYEKL. This CDR3 has 15 residues. Trimming took 3 bases from V and 4 from J; bases not matched to a gene: 9. The CDR3 protein is CASSHLQGSNYEQYF. The CDR3 DNA is TGCGCCAGCAGCCATCTACAGGGGAGCAATTACGAGCAGTACTTC.

This clone was found once. V usage is TRBV10-3 and J usage is TRBJ2-5; D remains ambiguous. CDR3 length: 13 amino acids. CDR1 and CDR2 from the germline V gene are ENHRY and SYGVKD. Trimming took 2 bases from V and 5 from J, leaving 9 bases between them. The CDR3: CAISEHGAETQYF. CDR3 sequence (DNA): TGTGCCATCAGTGAGCATGGAGCGGAGACCCAGTACTTC.

This chain uses TRBV15 with TRBJ2-7, with 10 bases that match TRBD2. V was clipped by 1 base and J by 1 base; unmatched bases: 7. This CDR3 contains 17 residues. The germline gives CDR1 LNHNV, CDR2 YYDKDF (reference sequence). The CDR3, as DNA: TGTGCCACCAGCAGAGGAACTGTTAGCGGGGGGTCCTACGAGCAGTACTTC. This codes for CATSRGTVSGGSYEQYF.

The chain uses TRBV29-1 and TRBJ1-1; no reliable D call. The CDR3 consists of 12 residues. The V end was cut by 4 bases, the J end by 5 bases, with 11 bases between. Germline CDR1 and CDR2: SQVTM and ANQGSEA. The CDR3 nucleotides are TGCAGCGTTGCACCTGCGACTACTGAAGCTTTCTTT. Its protein product is CSVAPATTEAFF.

This rearrangement joins TRBV7-2 to TRBJ1-1, with 8 bases lining up with TRBD1. There are 16 residues in the CDR3. Trimming at V came to 2 bases and at J to 5 bases, leaving 10 bases not matched to a gene. CDR1 and CDR2 from the germline V gene are SGHTA and FQGNSA. CDR3 DNA: TGTGCCAGCAGCTTAAGTCCAGGGGGCATCGGGACTGAAGCTTTCTTT. Protein product: CASSLSPGGIGTEAFF.

The CDR3 reads CASSRSSYNEQFF. In nucleotides, the CDR3 is TGTGCCAGCAGCAGGAGCTCCTACAATGAGCAGTTCTTC. V is TRBV5-4 and J is TRBJ2-1; D unclear. The CDR3 extends over 13 amino acids. Trimming pared 4 bases from V and 0 bases from J, leaving 5 bases between. Per germline, CDR1 SGHNT and CDR2 YYREEE (reference sequence).

This clone occurred many times. J is TRBJ2-7 and V is TRBV7-2; D is perhaps TRBD2 (5 bases). Trimming removed 4 bases from V and 6 bases from J, with 10 bases in between. The CDR3 is made up of 12 amino acids. Germline CDR1 SGHTA, CDR2 FQGNSA. The CDR3 reads CASSWRAAEQYF. CDR3 sequence (DNA): TGTGCCAGCAGCTGGCGGGCAGCCGAGCAGTACTTC.

The chain links TRBV10-2 to TRBJ1-2; no definite D call. Trimming removed 0 bases from V and 5 bases from J, with 16 bases in between. The germline gives CDR1 WSHSY, CDR2 SAAADI. This CDR3 has 16 amino acids. The CDR3 nucleotides are TGCGCCAGCAGTGAGTCGACTCCCAGCCTTCTTTATGGCTACACCTTC. Protein product: CASSESTPSLLYGYTF.

The chain links TRBV7-8 to TRBJ1-5; 7 bases align to TRBD1. CDR3 length: 14 amino acids. Germline CDR1 is SGHVS and CDR2 is FQNEAQ. Trimming removed 5 bases from V and 6 bases from J; junction bases left unmatched: 7. CDR3 protein: CASSDGTDSQPQHF. CDR3 bases: TGTGCCAGCAGCGACGGGACAGACTCTCAGCCCCAGCATTTT.

The count of this clone is one. The CDR3 coding sequence is TGTGCCAGTAGTTTGGACAGCCTAGCTAACTATGGCTACACCTTC. It codes for CASSLDSLANYGYTF. The V and J genes are TRBV19 and TRBJ1-2; possibly TRBD1 for D (6 bases). Per the germline V gene, CDR1 is LNHDA and CDR2 is SQIVND (reference sequence). V was shortened by 5 bases and J by 0 bases, with 13 bases between the two germline ends. The CDR3 loop spans 15 amino acids.

V usage is TRBV25-1 and J usage is TRBJ2-3; 8 nucleotides line up with TRBD2. CDR3 length: 16 amino acids. Germline V CDR1 and CDR2: MGHDK, SYGVNS. Trimming at V came to 8 bases and at J to 3 bases, leaving 13 bases not matched to a gene. The CDR3 DNA reads TGTGCCAGCTCGTGGACAGCCGCGGGGGGTACAGATACGCAGTATTTT. The encoded protein is CASSWTAAGGTDTQYF.

The chain recombines TRBV5-1 with TRBJ1-1; D remains ambiguous. Germline lookup yields CDR1 SGHRS and CDR2 YFSETQ. The CDR3 covers 12 residues. Trimming removed 2 bases at V and 8 bases at J, with 10 bases between. CDR3 coding DNA: TGCGCCAGCAGCTTCGCCCCAGGAGAAGCTTTCTTT. Translation: CASSFAPGEAFF.

This chain links TRBV4-3 with TRBJ2-5, with D possibly being TRBD2 (5 bases). The germline gives CDR1 LGHNA, CDR2 YSLEER. V shed 0 bases and J shed 7 bases, with 15 bases lying between them. The CDR3 totals 15 residues. CDR3 sequence: CASSQDRPGYGTQYF. The CDR3 region has the DNA TGCGCCAGCAGCCAAGACCGACCGGGATACGGGACCCAGTACTTC.

The V call is TRBV27, the J call TRBJ1-6, with D uncertain. V lost 10 bases, J lost 5 bases, and 15 bases lay in between. The V gene's germline CDR1 is MNHEY and CDR2 SMNVEV (reference sequence). The length of the CDR3 is 14 residues. CDR3 protein: CATRRDNDNSPLHF. As DNA, the CDR3 is TGTGCCACTCGAAGAGACAACGATAATTCACCCCTCCACTTT.